The next 27 T cell receptor beta chains were all read from a single sample in a study of shared clonotypes between healthy human individuals. The repertoire was sequenced with immunoSEQ multiplex PCR; TCRdb's copy has only in-frame clones and lacks some. The table shows about 470,000 clones, with roughly 77% occurring only once. The material sequenced was PBMCs. The receptor source for this set is a woman in her forties in good health. Some clones in this sample may be carry-over from other donors' samples.

The chain couples TRBV5-1 to TRBJ2-3; 8 positions match TRBD2. The length of the CDR3 is 17 residues. V trimming: 0 bases; J trimming: 1 base; junction bases outside the gene matches: 7. CDR1 SGHRS and CDR2 YFSETQ come from the germline V gene. The CDR3 reads CASSLALTSGGTDTQYF. The CDR3 DNA reads as TGCGCCAGCAGCTTGGCCCTTACTAGCGGAGGCACAGATACGCAGTATTTT.

For the CDR3, the DNA is TGTGCCAGCAGTGTTACTAGAGGTGATACGCAGTATTTT. It yields the protein CASSVTRGDTQYF. The chain is built from TRBV2 and TRBJ2-3; D possibly corresponds to TRBD2 (5 bases). CDR1 is SNHLY, CDR2 FYNNEI, per germline. The CDR3 is 13 residues long. With 4 bases removed from V and 6 bases from J, the gap between germline ends came to 11 bases.

The CDR3 bases are TGTGCCAGCTCACCGACTAGCGGGACATACGAGCAGTACTTC. It translates to CASSPTSGTYEQYF. The chain links TRBV18 to TRBJ2-7; TRBD2 aligns across 11 bases. The CDR3 loop spans 14 amino acids. J was trimmed by 4 bases and V by 3 bases; bases with no gene match: 2. Germline CDR1 reads KGHSH; CDR2 reads LQKENI.

The chain is built from TRBV19 and TRBJ2-7; TRBD2 aligns across 9 bases. The J segment lost 5 bases and the V segment lost 1 base, leaving 6 bases of the junction unmatched. The CDR3 spans 15 residues. Looked up from germline, CDR1 is LNHDA and CDR2 is SQIVND (reference sequence). The CDR3 is CASSIGRGRAHEQYF. The CDR3 bases are TGTGCCAGTAGTATAGGACGCGGGAGGGCCCACGAGCAGTACTTC. Filled out from reference TRBV19 and TRBJ2-7, the complete variable domain reads DGGITQSPKYLFRKEGQNVTLSCEQNLNHDAMYWYRQDPGQGLRLIYYSQIVNDFQKGDIAEGYSVSREKKESFPLTVTSAQKNPTAFYLCASSIGRGRAHEQYFGPGTRLTVT.

The chain combines TRBV13 with TRBJ2-3; D ambiguous. The V end was cut by 5 bases, the J end by 7 bases, with 13 bases between. The CDR3 totals 13 residues. Germline V gene lookup returns CDR1 PRHDT and CDR2 FYEKMQ (reference sequence). CDR3 nucleotides: TGTGCCAGCAGCCCGCTAGAAATCTATACGCAGTATTTT. Its protein product is CASSPLEIYTQYF.

This clone is medium-sized (0.01 to 0.1%) in the sample. Other DNA sequences from this sample encode an identical CDR3 as well. This chain links TRBV11-2 with TRBJ2-1; TRBD1 or TRBD2 may be the D gene (5 bases each). The CDR3 is made up of 19 amino acids. Germline lookup yields CDR1 SGHAT and CDR2 FQNNGV. The germline V and J ends were trimmed by 1 base and 0 bases, with 19 bases remaining between them. DNA of the CDR3: TGTGCCAGCAGCTTAGGAAGGAAACTGGTTGGGGGCTCCTACAATGAGCAGTTCTTC. It specifies CASSLGRKLVGGSYNEQFF.

This chain connects TRBV19 to TRBJ2-7, with D unresolved. CDR3 length: 14 amino acids. Germline lookup yields CDR1 LNHDA and CDR2 SQIVND (reference sequence). V lost 3 bases to trimming and J lost 3 bases, with 12 bases between them. This CDR3 is CASSMSGTLYEQYF. In DNA, the CDR3 is TGTGCCAGTAGTATGTCCGGCACCCTCTACGAGCAGTACTTC. Drawing the rest from reference TRBV19 and TRBJ2-7, the complete variable domain is DGGITQSPKYLFRKEGQNVTLSCEQNLNHDAMYWYRQDPGQGLRLIYYSQIVNDFQKGDIAEGYSVSREKKESFPLTVTSAQKNPTAFYLCASSMSGTLYEQYFGPGTRLTVT.

V usage is TRBV29-1 and J usage is TRBJ2-1; D not certain. Looked up from germline, CDR1 is SQVTM and CDR2 is ANQGSEA. V lost 4 bases to trimming and J lost 9 bases, with 13 bases between them. The CDR3 extends over 12 amino acids. The CDR3 loop reads CSVVATSPEQFF. The CDR3 region has the DNA TGCAGCGTTGTGGCTACCTCCCCTGAGCAGTTCTTC.

The chain has TRBV5-8 and TRBJ2-1; the D gene could be TRBD1 or TRBD2 (5 bases each). The CDR3 spans 15 residues. Germline V gene sequence: CDR1 SGHTS, CDR2 YDEGEE. Trimming pared 2 bases from V and 3 bases from J, leaving 12 bases between. In nucleotides, the CDR3 is TGTGCCAGCAGCTTTCTGGGACGGATCTACAATGAGCAGTTCTTC. Translation gives CASSFLGRIYNEQFF.

V and J are TRBV29-1 and TRBJ2-5; 8 bases are shared with TRBD2. This CDR3 is 12 amino acids long. J lost 7 bases, V lost 7 bases, and 8 bases had no gene match. Germline-derived CDR1 and CDR2 are SQVTM and ANQGSEA. CDR3 sequence reads: CSGGEAGGTQYF. The CDR3 DNA sequence: TGCAGCGGAGGGGAGGCGGGGGGGACCCAGTACTTC. Drawing the rest from reference TRBV29-1 and TRBJ2-5, the complete variable domain is SAVISQKPSRDICQRGTSLTIQCQVDSQVTMMFWYRQQPGQSLTLIATANQGSEATYESGFVIDKFPISRPNLTFSTLTVSNMSPEDSSIYLCSGGEAGGTQYFGPGTRLLVL.

This clone has just a few counts. The rearrangement joins TRBV7-2 to TRBJ2-7; D unclear. Germline-derived CDR1 and CDR2 are SGHTA and FQGNSA. V lost 4 bases to trimming and J lost 3 bases, with 4 bases between them. The CDR3 consists of 11 residues. CDR3 DNA: TGTGCCAGCAGCTGGGACTACGAGCAGTACTTC. The encoded protein is CASSWDYEQYF.

This clone has a count of ten or more. The rearrangement links TRBV6-1 to TRBJ2-3, with D possibly TRBD1 on 5 matching bases. Germline assignment: CDR1 MNHNS and CDR2 SASEGT. CDR3 length: 16 residues. Trimming stripped 0 bases from V and 2 bases from J, with 12 bases between. CDR3 bases: TGTGCCAGCAGTGAAGCGCTAGGGGCGCACACAGATACGCAGTATTTT. It encodes CASSEALGAHTDTQYF.

This chain joins TRBV5-1 and TRBJ1-1; the D gene is possibly TRBD1 (5 bases). Germline V gene lookup returns CDR1 SGHRS and CDR2 YFSETQ. This CDR3 comprises 16 residues. Trimming removed 2 bases at V and 0 bases at J, with 14 bases between. The CDR3 DNA sequence: TGCGCCAGCAGCTTAGTAGGTACGGACATGAACACTGAAGCTTTCTTT. Translation: CASSLVGTDMNTEAFF. The full variable domain, rest sourced from reference TRBV5-1 and TRBJ1-1, is KAGVTQTPRYLIKTRGQQVTLSCSPISGHRSVSWYQQTPGQGLQFLFEYFSETQRNKGNFPGRFSGRQFSNSRSEMNVSTLELGDSALYLCASSLVGTDMNTEAFFGQGTRLTVV.

This rearrangement joins TRBV7-2 to TRBJ1-2, with 7 nucleotides matching TRBD1. The CDR3 runs to 16 residues. V was clipped by 5 bases and J by 1 base; unmatched bases: 10. CDR1 is SGHTA, CDR2 FQGNSA, per germline. The CDR3 bases are TGTGCCAGCAGCGGAAGAGGGGCAGGGGGTAACTATGGCTACACCTTC. Translation gives CASSGRGAGGNYGYTF.

This clone was observed once. The rearrangement links TRBV10-3 to TRBJ2-7; possible D gene TRBD1, 6 bases. This CDR3 region has 13 residues. CDR1 ENHRY and CDR2 SYGVKD come from the germline V gene. V was trimmed by 6 bases and J by 2 bases, leaving 11 bases between them. In DNA, the CDR3 is TGTGCCATCAGCCCAGGGACAACCTACGAGCAGTACTTC. Protein product: CAISPGTTYEQYF.

The CDR3 DNA sequence: TGTGCCAGCAGCTTGGAGCGGGAGATGCAAGATACGCAGTATTTT. It translates to CASSLEREMQDTQYF. The chain is built from TRBV5-4 and TRBJ2-3; 8 bases fit TRBD2. CDR1 and CDR2 from the germline V gene are SGHNT and YYREEE (reference sequence). The CDR3 sequence is 15 residues long. Losses at the gene ends were 0 bases for V and 5 bases for J; bases not matched to a gene: 5.

The rearrangement links TRBV10-3 to TRBJ1-2, with 7 bases fitting TRBD1. V shed 4 bases, J shed 2 bases, and the junction held 7 bases outside the gene matches. Germline CDR1 and CDR2: ENHRY and SYGVKD. The CDR3 extends over 15 amino acids. The CDR3 DNA sequence: TGTGCCATCAGTGTCAGAAACAGGGGAAACTATGGCTACACCTTC. Amino acid sequence: CAISVRNRGNYGYTF.

V gene TRBV28 combines with J gene TRBJ2-3; a weak D match, TRBD1 (6 bases). This CDR3 region has 15 residues. Germline V gene lookup returns CDR1 MDHEN and CDR2 SYDVKM. V lost 7 bases and J 2 bases, leaving 16 bases between the germline ends. The CDR3 DNA is TGTGCCAGCACCTTAGGGGGTACGTTCACAGATACGCAGTATTTT. It encodes CASTLGGTFTDTQYF.

This chain joins TRBV7-8 and TRBJ2-7; 8 bases line up with TRBD1. The trim removed 3 bases at V and 3 bases at J, leaving 4 bases unmatched. CDR1 SGHVS and CDR2 FQNEAQ come from the germline V gene. The CDR3 extends over 14 amino acids. The CDR3 here is CASSLGQVSYEQYF. As DNA, the CDR3 is TGTGCCAGCAGCTTGGGACAGGTCAGCTACGAGCAGTACTTC. The whole variable domain, filled in from reference TRBV7-8 and TRBJ2-7, reads GAGVSQSPRYKVAKRGQDVALRCDPISGHVSLFWYQQALGQGPEFLTYFQNEAQLDKSGLPSDRFFAERPEGSVSTLKIQRTQQEDSAVYLCASSLGQVSYEQYFGPGTRLTVT.

This clone has a single count. This sample includes further DNA sequences coding for the same CDR3. CDR3 coding DNA: TGTGCCAGTAGTATAGGGGGAGCCAATGAGCAGTTCTTC. It specifies CASSIGGANEQFF. This chain uses TRBV19 with TRBJ2-1, with D possibly TRBD2 on 5 matching bases. Between the trimmed V and J ends, which lost 1 base and 6 bases, there was a span of 7 bases. The CDR3 loop spans 13 amino acids. Germline V gene sequence: CDR1 LNHDA, CDR2 SQIVND (reference sequence).

The genes are TRBV29-1 and TRBJ2-7, with D unresolved. V was cut by 4 bases and J by 0 bases, with 7 bases left in between. CDR3 length equals 12 residues. Germline values: CDR1 SQVTM, CDR2 ANQGSEA. The DNA of the CDR3 is TGCAGCGTTGGGTGGAGCTCCTACGAGCAGTACTTC. Translating gives CSVGWSSYEQYF.

The chain recombines TRBV10-1 with TRBJ2-1, with D possibly called TRBD1 or TRBD2 (6 bases each). Germline V CDR1 and CDR2: WNHNN, SYGVQD (reference sequence). This CDR3 is 16 amino acids long. Trimming removed 6 bases from V and 7 bases from J, with 22 bases in between. The CDR3 DNA reads TGCGCCAGCAGCTTGGACAGTCTAGCGAAGGTTAATGAGCAGTTCTTC. This sequence encodes CASSLDSLAKVNEQFF.

This clone was observed a single time. The gene calls are TRBV5-5 and TRBJ1-5; D not certain. Germline V gene sequence: CDR1 SGHKS, CDR2 YYEKEE (reference sequence). V lost 4 bases and J 6 bases, leaving 17 bases between the germline ends. The CDR3 runs 15 residues. CDR3 nucleotides: TGTGCCAGCAGCCTGGGCGTCGCTGGAGGTCAGCCCCAGCATTTT. This codes for CASSLGVAGGQPQHF.

The gene calls are TRBV5-6 and TRBJ2-1, with 7 bases that match TRBD2. J was trimmed by 0 bases and V by 2 bases; bases with no gene match: 8. The length of the CDR3 is 17 residues. CDR1 and CDR2 from the germline V gene are SGHDT and YYEEEE. In DNA form, the CDR3 reads TGTGCCAGCAGCTTCGGACTAGGAATCTCCTCCTACAATGAGCAGTTCTTC. Translation: CASSFGLGISSYNEQFF.

The gene calls are TRBV15 and TRBJ1-2; tentatively, D is TRBD1 (5 bases). Trimming removed 1 base from V and 2 bases from J, with 11 bases in between. In germline, CDR1 is LNHNV, CDR2 YYDKDF (reference sequence). The CDR3 has 15 amino acids. CDR3 region: CATSRARGNNYGYTF. CDR3 sequence (DNA): TGTGCCACCAGCAGAGCTAGGGGAAACAACTATGGCTACACCTTC.

V usage is TRBV5-1 and J usage is TRBJ2-3; D not resolved. V dropped 1 base and J dropped 2 bases, with 8 bases sitting between them. This CDR3 spans 14 amino acids. The germline gives CDR1 SGHRS, CDR2 YFSETQ. The CDR3 nucleotides read TGCGCCAGCAGCTTGAGTGGTTTCACAGATACGCAGTATTTT. The encoded protein is CASSLSGFTDTQYF.

This sequence joins TRBV6-1 and TRBJ2-7; perhaps D is TRBD1 or TRBD2 (5 bases each). The CDR3 covers 19 residues. V was pared by 2 bases and J by 3 bases, with 26 bases between. Germline CDR1 reads MNHNS; CDR2 reads SASEGT. CDR3 protein: CASSERVGTGLTRGYEQYF. The CDR3 DNA reads as TGTGCCAGCAGTGAAAGAGTGGGGACGGGTTTGACCCGGGGCTACGAGCAGTACTTC.